This T cell receptor (beta chain) derives from a study of T cell responses to AZD1222 COVID-19 vaccine. Sequenced by immunoSEQ multiplex PCR; TCRdb stores in-frame clones only, minus some. In the table there are about 120,000 clones, 90% of which are singletons. General study findings and limits: Donors, mostly white British, included more females; clonal diversity was possibly underestimated.

As concerns this clone: Its antigen is still unknown.

The CDR3 consists of 12 residues. V shed 6 bases and J shed 7 bases, with 11 bases lying between them. The germline V gene encodes CDR1 KGHDR and CDR2 SFDVKD. The sequencing used peripheral blood, collected on day 0 of AZD1222 vaccination. The chain recombines TRBV24-1 with TRBJ2-5; a weak D match, TRBD2 (6 bases). The receptor's source is an adult in good health. CDR3 protein: CATSRGTGTQYF. The CDR3 coding sequence is TGTGCCACCAGTCGGGGGACCGGGACCCAGTACTTC.